These T cell receptor beta chains were read from a single sample in a study of shared clonotypes between healthy human individuals. Clones were sequenced by immunoSEQ multiplex PCR, and TCRdb holds only the in-frame ones, with some missing. Here the sample spans some 500,000 clones, about 96% being singletons. Sequencing input: naive CD4+ T cells sorted from blood. The receptors shown here come from a young woman in good health. Each CDR3 is given with its conserved first and last residue.

CDR3aa: CASSVGISYEQYF; v_gene: TRBV25-1
CDR3aa: CAWSPLSGGEEFF; v_gene: TRBV30
CDR3aa: CASSQRQGGYNEQFF; v_gene: TRBV5-6
CDR3aa: CASSRIGDAGTGNTIYF; v_gene: TRBV19
CDR3aa: CASKVDSNEQFF; v_gene: TRBV28
CDR3aa: CASSDGDREETQYF; v_gene: TRBV6-1
CDR3aa: CSARRPPEQYF; v_gene: TRBV20-1
CDR3aa: CASSLVALEETQYF; v_gene: TRBV5-1
CDR3aa: CASSIGRGEETQYF; v_gene: TRBV5-1
CDR3aa: CASSPSDIGGGTGELFF; v_gene: TRBV18
CDR3aa: CASSSLLLAGTFEVATQYF; v_gene: TRBV27
CDR3aa: CASSETLHRGNEQFF; v_gene: TRBV2
CDR3aa: CAISEGGTMETQYF; v_gene: TRBV10-3
CDR3aa: CASSPLISGQGYENTEAFF; v_gene: TRBV4-1
CDR3aa: CASKRQGAGETQYF; v_gene: TRBV5-4
CDR3aa: CASSRQVSYEQYF; v_gene: TRBV28
CDR3aa: CASSIPGAGNQPQHF; v_gene: TRBV19
CDR3aa: CASSPDNEQYF; v_gene: TRBV7-9
CDR3aa: CASSKGQGNTEAFF; v_gene: TRBV7-8
CDR3aa: CASSMDRGSQNSPLHF; v_gene: TRBV28
CDR3aa: CSVAPALRGGELFF; v_gene: TRBV29-1
CDR3aa: CASSLEGGREDTEAFF; v_gene: TRBV5-6
CDR3aa: CASSLRGPTSTDTQYF; v_gene: TRBV5-1
CDR3aa: CASSMTGQGPYGYTF; v_gene: TRBV19
CDR3aa: CASSDMEPGVGTEAFF; v_gene: TRBV2
CDR3aa: CASREGQGAFYEQFF; v_gene: TRBV6-1